The clone carrying this T cell receptor beta chain was found a few times. Its target is not known. V was clipped by 2 bases and J by 5 bases; unmatched bases: 6. The CDR3 length is 14 residues. Germline V gene sequence: CDR1 MNHEY, CDR2 SVGEGT. Making TCR cDNA involved 5'RACE template switching, which added UMIs and a universal primer site. TCRdb processed the 5' RACE reads anew with MiXCR; each CDR3 protein has one entry. The table includes about 110,000 distinct CDR3 sequences, 8% to 9.5% detected once. The sample comes from a study of T cells after yellow fever vaccination. Notes on the study in general: A limited proportion of clonotypes was detected within both the CD4 and CD8 compartments. Abundant clonotypes from the bulk population could get into FACS-sorted repertoires as contaminants.

This TCR was sampled from a man aged 30-40 years who received the YFV17D yellow fever vaccine. The chain has TRBV6-2 or TRBV6-3 and TRBJ2-7; 7 bases agree with TRBD2. Source: CD8+ T cells sorted from PBMCs, taken 45 days after the yellow fever booster vaccination. The CDR3 loop is CASSYGLAVNEQYF. In DNA form, the CDR3 reads TGTGCCAGCAGTTACGGGCTAGCGGTCAACGAGCAGTACTTC.